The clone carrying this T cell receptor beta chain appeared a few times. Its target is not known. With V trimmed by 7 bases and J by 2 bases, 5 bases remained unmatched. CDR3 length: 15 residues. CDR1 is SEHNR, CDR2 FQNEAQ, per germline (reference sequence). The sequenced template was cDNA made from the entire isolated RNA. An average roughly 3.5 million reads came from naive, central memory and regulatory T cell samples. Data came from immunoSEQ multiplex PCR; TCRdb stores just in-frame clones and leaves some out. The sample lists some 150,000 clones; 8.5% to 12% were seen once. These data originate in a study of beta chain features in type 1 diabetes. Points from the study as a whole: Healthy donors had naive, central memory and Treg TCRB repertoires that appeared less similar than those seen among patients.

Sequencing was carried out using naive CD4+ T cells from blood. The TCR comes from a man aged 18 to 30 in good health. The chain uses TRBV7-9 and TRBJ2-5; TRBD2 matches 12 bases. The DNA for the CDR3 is TGTGCCAGCAACACCGGACTAGCGGGACAAGAGACCCAGTACTTC. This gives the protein CASNTGLAGQETQYF.